One and the same sample provided the 16 T cell receptor beta chains below, sequenced in a study of human T cells and chemical hapten exposure. Time point meaning: patch test 1, 2 weeks after DPC sensitization. The treatment was: therapeutic diphenylcyclopropenone sensitization with weekly scalp DPC. TCRdb reprocessed the RACE reads via MiXCR and lists one record per CDR3 protein. The table records some 380,000 distinct CDR3 sequences, approximately 5% of them present only once. The source material was whole blood, sampled in connection with sensitization to the hapten diphenylcyclopropenone (DPC). Every receptor here comes from a woman between 45 and 65 years old with alopecia areata. Some clones in this sample may be carry-over from other donors' samples.

The genes are TRBV7-2 and TRBJ2-2; 10 bases line up with TRBD2. The J segment lost 5 bases and the V segment lost 5 bases, leaving 11 bases of the junction unmatched. The CDR3 length is 17 residues. The germline CDR1 and CDR2 sequences are SGHTA and FQGNSA. The CDR3 loop is CASSPIGAGGGTGELFF. The CDR3 coding sequence is TGTGCCAGCAGCCCCATAGGAGCGGGAGGGGGGACCGGGGAGCTGTTTTTT. The whole variable domain, filled in from reference TRBV7-2 and TRBJ2-2, reads GAGVSQSPSNKVTEKGKDVELRCDPISGHTALYWYRQSLGQGLEFLIYFQGNSAPDKSGLPSDRFSAERTGGSVSTLTIQRTQQEDSAVYLCASSPIGAGGGTGELFFGEGSRLTVL.

This clonotype came up many times. The chain carries TRBV29-1 and TRBJ2-5; 8 bases match TRBD2. Germline V gene data show CDR1 as SQVTM and CDR2 as ANQGSEA. This CDR3 has 12 amino acids. The CDR3 DNA sequence: TGCAGTGGCGGGGGGACCCAAGAGACCCAGTACTTC. It translates to CSGGGTQETQYF.

This clonotype was detected ten times or more. The chain employs TRBV27 and TRBJ1-1; the D is unclear. The CDR3 loop spans 12 amino acids. The V end was cut by 3 bases, the J end by 11 bases, with 13 bases between. From germline, CDR1 is MNHEY and CDR2 SMNVEV (reference sequence). The CDR3 coding sequence is TGTGCCAGCAGTTTCTCGCGTCTCTTTGCTTTCTTT. It encodes CASSFSRLFAFF.

V and J are TRBV7-2 and TRBJ1-1; no firm D call. V was shortened by 4 bases and J by 7 bases, with 13 bases between the two germline ends. There are 13 residues in the CDR3. Per the germline V gene, CDR1 is SGHTA and CDR2 is FQGNSA. CDR3 in DNA: TGTGCCAGCAGCTCATCGCCTGGGGTTGAAGCTTTCTTT. Protein: CASSSSPGVEAFF.

This clonotype appeared many times. This chain links TRBV6-2 or TRBV6-3 with TRBJ2-3; D gene unclear. CDR1 is MNHEY, CDR2 SVGEGT, per germline. The germline V and J ends were trimmed by 5 bases and 4 bases, with 4 bases remaining between them. The CDR3 loop spans 11 amino acids. The DNA of the CDR3 is TGTGCCAGCAGTACCGCAGATACGCAGTATTTT. Translated, it gives CASSTADTQYF.

In this sample, this clonotype turned up many times. The chain couples TRBV4-3 to TRBJ2-5; 7 bases map to TRBD2. With 3 bases clipped from V and 4 bases from J, the junction kept 14 bases outside the gene matches. Germline assignment: CDR1 LGHNA and CDR2 YSLEER. This CDR3 has 17 residues. CDR3 sequence reads: CASSQDLAVPGRETQYF. The CDR3 DNA is TGCGCCAGCAGCCAGGATCTAGCGGTTCCTGGGAGAGAGACCCAGTACTTC.

In this sample, this clonotype turned up many times. The gene calls are TRBV29-1 and TRBJ2-1; TRBD2 is a possible D gene (5 bases). The germline gives CDR1 SQVTM, CDR2 ANQGSEA. This CDR3 is built from 13 residues. V lost 7 bases and J lost 2, with 12 bases in between. CDR3 protein: CSAALVAYNEQFF. CDR3 DNA sequence: TGCAGCGCCGCACTAGTAGCCTACAATGAGCAGTTCTTC.

In this sample, this clonotype turned up many times. The rearrangement joins TRBV4-2 to TRBJ1-4, with D hard to call. V lost 0 bases to trimming and J lost 8 bases, with 7 bases between them. Germline CDR1 and CDR2: LGHNA and YNFKEQ. The CDR3 runs 13 residues. The chain's CDR3 is CASSQDQREKLFF. In DNA, the CDR3 is TGTGCCAGCAGCCAAGATCAAAGGGAAAAACTGTTTTTT.

In this sample, this clonotype turned up many times. V is TRBV12-3 or TRBV12-4 and J is TRBJ2-3, with D maybe TRBD1 (6 bases). With 5 bases removed from V and 0 bases from J, the gap between germline ends came to 9 bases. This CDR3 comprises 14 residues. The CDR3 region is CASSPGQSTDTQYF. CDR3 nucleotide sequence: TGTGCCAGCAGTCCCGGACAGAGCACAGATACGCAGTATTTT.

In this sample, this clonotype turned up many times. One end of the junction fails to match germline, which may point to a read error. The chain has TRBV7-9 and TRBJ2-1; maybe TRBD1 (5 bases). Germline V gives CDR1 SEHNR, CDR2 FQNEAQ (reference sequence). The CDR3 length is 13 residues. The CDR3: CASSRGSHNEQFF. The CDR3 DNA reads TGTGCCAGCAGCAGGGGCTCCCACAATGAGCAGTTCTTC.

This clonotype was found a few times. This chain uses TRBV20-1 with TRBJ2-7, with 7 bases aligning to TRBD2. This CDR3 spans 13 amino acids. The germline gives CDR1 DFQATT, CDR2 SNEGSKA (reference sequence). Unmatched junction bases numbered 7, after V lost 5 bases and J lost 3 bases. This CDR3 reads CSACREGLYEQYF. The CDR3, as DNA: TGCAGTGCTTGTAGGGAGGGCCTCTACGAGCAGTACTTC.

This clonotype was seen a handful of times. The J gene is TRBJ2-7, the V gene TRBV29-1, with 10 nucleotides matching TRBD2. CDR1 SQVTM and CDR2 ANQGSEA come from the germline V gene. The CDR3 sequence is 14 residues long. The V segment lost 5 bases and the J segment 3 bases; nucleotides outside the gene matches: 7. The CDR3 bases are TGCAGCGTTAGGCTAGCGGGAGTTGGCTACGAGCAGTACTTC. Its translation is CSVRLAGVGYEQYF.

This clonotype occurred many times. The genes are TRBV4-2 and TRBJ2-3; possible D gene TRBD2, 5 bases. This CDR3 contains 18 residues. Trimming removed 1 base from V and 5 bases from J, with 22 bases in between. Germline-derived CDR1 and CDR2 are LGHNA and YNFKEQ. As DNA, the CDR3 is TGTGCCAGCAGCCAAGCTCCCCTACGAGGGAGAGGTGAAGATACGCAGTATTTT. Encoded protein: CASSQAPLRGRGEDTQYF.

V usage is TRBV20-1 and J usage is TRBJ2-7; 11 bases align to TRBD2. V was pared by 6 bases and J by 2 bases, with 6 bases of the junction left unmatched. Per germline, CDR1 DFQATT and CDR2 SNEGSKA (reference sequence). CDR3 length: 14 amino acids. CDR3: CSALSSGRAYEQYF. The CDR3 DNA is TGCAGTGCCTTGAGTAGCGGGAGGGCCTACGAGCAGTACTTC.

This clonotype appeared a few times. The rearrangement links TRBV6-6 to TRBJ2-7; 7 bases map to TRBD1. CDR3 size: 10 residues. In germline, CDR1 is MNHNY, CDR2 SVGAGI (reference sequence). With 5 bases clipped from V and 9 bases from J, the junction kept 1 base outside the gene matches. CDR3 nucleotides: TGTGCCAGCAGTCGGGACAGGCAGTACTTC. This codes for CASSRDRQYF.

This clonotype has ten or more counts. The rearrangement joins TRBV28 to TRBJ1-1; TRBD1 aligns across 7 bases. V shed 4 bases, J shed 0 bases, and the junction held 8 bases outside the gene matches. Germline loops: CDR1 MDHEN, CDR2 SYDVKM. The CDR3 consists of 16 residues. The CDR3 DNA sequence: TGTGCCAGCAGTTACCCCTACAGGGGAATGAACACTGAAGCTTTCTTT. It is translated as CASSYPYRGMNTEAFF.